This T cell receptor beta chain came from a study of OX40 agonist ivuxolimab in advanced cancers. Researchers took blood at baseline, on cycle 4 day 1, and on cycle 7 day 1. Data came from immunoSEQ multiplex PCR; TCRdb stores just in-frame clones and leaves some out. Among fewer than 75,000 clones listed, around 90% were seen once. This sample comprised CD4+ or CD8+ T cells sorted from blood, obtained in a trial of the OX40 agonist ivuxolimab. The TCR was taken from an adult with an advanced solid tumor such as melanoma, head and neck, liver or kidney cancer.

Here the CDR3 DNA reads TGTGCCAGCAGCTTAGAGCTAGCGGTAGCCAAAAACATTCAGTACTTC. Its translation is CASSLELAVAKNIQYF. The J gene is TRBJ2-4, the V gene TRBV7-2; 7 nucleotides match TRBD2. CDR1 and CDR2 from the germline V gene are SGHTA and FQGNSA. V lost 1 base to trimming and J lost 0 bases; unmatched junction nucleotides: 3. CDR3 size: 16 residues.